These 20 T cell receptor beta chains were sequenced from one sample in a study of T cells in Graves' hyperthyroidism and ophthalmopathy (dated by TCRdb to between 2018 and 2020). Receptor libraries were prepared by multiplex PCR. The reads were generated on an Illumina HiSeq 2000. TCR beta CDR3 regions were amplified from RNA transcripts. The TCR CDR3 was subjected to a first round of RT-PCR using the HTBI primer set and the Qiagen OneStep RT-PCR kit. TCRdb handled the public reads itself, with Q25 trimming in fastp and clone calling in MiXCR, and kept productive beta chains. Rows with a matching CDR3 protein are joined into one entry that keeps the most common DNA and genes. This sample is represented by around 580,000 distinct CDR3 sequences; 40% to 55% of them were singletons. The ten largest clones capture 7.5% to 8.5% of the sample. Sequenced input: peripheral blood or thyroid tissue (not recorded which). These receptors all come from a young woman with Graves' hyperthyroidism.

V and J are TRBV10-2 and TRBJ2-7; D might be TRBD1 or TRBD2, each matching 5 bases. Per germline, CDR1 WSHSY and CDR2 SAAADI. The V end lost 3 bases, the J end lost 2 bases, and 11 bases lay between the germline ends. The length of the CDR3 is 14 residues. The CDR3 DNA is TGCGCCAGCAGTGATGGGACCGCGGCCTACGAGCAGTACTTC. Translation: CASSDGTAAYEQYF.

The chain links TRBV29-1 to TRBJ2-7, with TRBD2 matching 12 bases. Germline CDR1 reads SQVTM; CDR2 reads ANQGSEA. This CDR3 has 14 amino acids. V lost 5 bases to trimming and J lost 3 bases; unmatched junction nucleotides: 5. CDR3 coding DNA: TGCAGCGTTCGGTCTAGCGGGAGGGACTACGAGCAGTACTTC. Its translation: CSVRSSGRDYEQYF.

This clonotype came up once. The chain links TRBV15 to TRBJ2-5, with D maybe TRBD2 (5 bases). V lost 1 base and J 8 bases, leaving 14 bases between the germline ends. Germline V gene lookup returns CDR1 LNHNV and CDR2 YYDKDF (reference sequence). There are 14 residues in the CDR3. The CDR3 protein is CATSRVIGVGTQYF. CDR3 in DNA: TGTGCCACCAGCAGAGTAATCGGGGTTGGCACCCAGTACTTC. The full variable domain, its missing parts supplied by reference TRBV15 and TRBJ2-5, is DAMVIQNPRYQVTQFGKPVTLSCSQTLNHNVMYWYQQKSSQAPKLLFHYYDKDFNNEADTPDNFQSRRPNTSFCFLDIRSPGLGDTAMYLCATSRVIGVGTQYFGPGTRLLVL.

This rearrangement joins TRBV7-2 to TRBJ1-1; tentatively, D is TRBD1 (6 bases). The CDR3 has 15 amino acids. Trimming took off 2 bases at V and 1 base at J, with 11 bases between the two ends. CDR1 and CDR2 from the germline V gene are SGHTA and FQGNSA. The CDR3 spells CASSLKGGRNTEAFF. The CDR3 bases are TGTGCCAGCAGCTTAAAAGGGGGTAGGAACACTGAAGCTTTCTTT.

In this sample, this clonotype turned up many times. V usage is TRBV9 and J usage is TRBJ1-2, with unresolved D. The germline V and J ends were trimmed by 0 bases and 9 bases, with 15 bases remaining between them. Looked up from germline, CDR1 is SGDLS and CDR2 is YYNGEE. The length of the CDR3 is 14 residues. For the CDR3, the DNA is TGTGCCAGCAGCGTAGATGGGAAGCTGGATCGCTACACCTTC. Its translation is CASSVDGKLDRYTF.

The CDR3 region has the DNA TGTGCCAGCAGTGGAGCGACAGATACGCAGTATTTT. Protein: CASSGATDTQYF. J is TRBJ2-3 and V is TRBV2, with D hard to call. The CDR3 is 12 amino acids. V was cut by 4 bases and J by 3 bases, with 5 bases left in between. CDR1 and CDR2 (germline): SNHLY, FYNNEI.

This clonotype was counted at least ten times. The genes are TRBV9 and TRBJ1-3; D is ambiguous. The CDR3 has 15 amino acids. Per the germline V gene, CDR1 is SGDLS and CDR2 is YYNGEE. Trimming removed 5 bases from V and 0 bases from J, with 12 bases in between. The CDR3, as DNA: TGTGCCAGCAGTACGGACCCGAGCTCTGGAAACACCATATATTTT. Protein product: CASSTDPSSGNTIYF.

In its sample, this clonotype was seen many times. The V and J genes are TRBV24-1 and TRBJ2-7; tentative D call: TRBD2 (6 bases). Looked up from germline, CDR1 is KGHDR and CDR2 is SFDVKD. V was shortened by 4 bases and J by 5 bases, with 20 bases between the two germline ends. There are 16 residues in the CDR3. DNA of the CDR3: TGTGCCACCAGTGACCCCGAGACTAGATTGGTCCACGAGCAGTACTTC. This sequence encodes CATSDPETRLVHEQYF.

This clonotype was observed once. V gene TRBV7-4 combines with J gene TRBJ2-5; 11 bases agree with TRBD2. This CDR3 contains 16 residues. Germline V gene lookup returns CDR1 SGHVT and CDR2 SQSDAQ. V shed 11 bases, J shed 1 base, and the junction held 12 bases outside the gene matches. Here the CDR3 DNA reads TGTGCCGCCTTAGGGACTAGCGGAACAGTCCAAGAGACCCAGTACTTC. It specifies CAALGTSGTVQETQYF.

This clonotype was counted many times. J is TRBJ1-2 and V is TRBV6-2 or TRBV6-3; D remains unclear. The CDR3 spans 14 residues. The germline V gene has CDR1 MNHEY and CDR2 SVGEGT. Trimming removed 0 bases from V and 4 bases from J, with 9 bases in between. CDR3 loop: CASSYSSSRYGYTF. CDR3 bases: TGTGCCAGCAGTTACTCGAGTTCTCGCTATGGCTACACCTTC.

V is TRBV11-1 and J is TRBJ2-5, with a tentative D call TRBD1 (6 bases). This CDR3 region has 14 residues. The V gene's germline CDR1 is SGHAT and CDR2 FQDESV (reference sequence). V lost 5 bases and J lost 5, with 15 bases in between. CDR3 residues: CASSSLARGETQYF. In DNA form, the CDR3 reads TGTGCCAGCAGCAGCCTCGCAAGGGGGGAGACCCAGTACTTC. The full variable domain, with the rest looked up from reference TRBV11-1 and TRBJ2-5, is EAEVAQSPRYKITEKSQAVAFWCDPISGHATLYWYRQILGQGPELLVQFQDESVVDDSQLPKDRFSAERLKGVDSTLKIQPAELGDSAMYLCASSSLARGETQYFGPGTRLLVL.

This clonotype was seen ten or more times. V is TRBV12-3 or TRBV12-4 and J is TRBJ1-4, with unresolved D. V gave up 5 bases and J gave up 2 bases, with 9 bases separating them. The CDR3 covers 14 residues. CDR3 nucleotide sequence: TGTGCCAGCAGTCCCCCTCCCACTAATGAAAAACTGTTTTTT. Its protein product is CASSPPPTNEKLFF.

V usage is TRBV12-3 or TRBV12-4 and J usage is TRBJ1-5; D uncertain. CDR3 size: 13 residues. Trimming stripped 6 bases from V and 8 bases from J, with 14 bases between. In DNA form, the CDR3 reads TGTGCCAGCAGCCCCGGGCCGCAGGAGCCCCAGCATTTT. Its translation is CASSPGPQEPQHF.

V gene TRBV19 combines with J gene TRBJ1-5, with unresolved D. The germline gives CDR1 LNHDA, CDR2 SQIVND (reference sequence). This CDR3 comprises 14 residues. With 5 bases removed from V and 6 bases from J, the gap between germline ends came to 14 bases. Here the CDR3 reads CASSVGLKGQPQHF. CDR3 bases: TGTGCCAGTAGTGTGGGCCTTAAGGGTCAGCCCCAGCATTTT.

Of note for this clonotype: An end of the junction differs from the germline gene, which may be a read error. V is TRBV7-2 and J is TRBJ1-1; 10 bases agree with TRBD1. The CDR3 runs 13 residues. Germline CDR1 reads SGHTA; CDR2 reads FQGNSA. The DNA of the CDR3 is TGTGCCAGCAGCTTCCGGGACAGGGGTAAAGCTCTCTTT. Protein: CASSFRDRGKALF.

The chain has TRBV5-5 and TRBJ1-2; D call uncertain. Deletions cut 4 bases from V and 12 bases from J, with 10 bases between. From germline, CDR1 is SGHKS and CDR2 YYEKEE (reference sequence). CDR3 length: 10 amino acids. The CDR3 coding sequence is TGTGCCAGCAGCAGCTCTGGAAACACCTTC. Translated: CASSSSGNTF.

This clonotype has just a few counts. The chain has TRBV27 and TRBJ1-4; D gene uncertain. The V gene lost 5 bases and the J gene lost 5 bases, with 18 bases spanning the gap. Germline lookup yields CDR1 MNHEY and CDR2 SMNVEV (reference sequence). There are 16 residues in the CDR3. This CDR3 is CASSPVGVPENEKLFF. In DNA form, the CDR3 reads TGTGCCAGCAGTCCCGTCGGGGTCCCAGAAAATGAAAAACTGTTTTTT.

This clonotype was seen just once. J is TRBJ1-2 and V is TRBV29-1; TRBD1 is a possible D gene (6 bases). The ends were cut back, 6 bases at V and 6 bases at J, with 11 bases in the middle. Germline V gene data show CDR1 as SQVTM and CDR2 as ANQGSEA. The CDR3 has 11 residues. CDR3 residues: CSVEQGDGYTF. CDR3 DNA: TGCAGCGTAGAACAGGGCGATGGCTACACCTTC.

This clonotype was detected a few times. The chain employs TRBV20-1 and TRBJ2-7; 7 bases line up with TRBD2. The V gene's germline CDR1 is DFQATT and CDR2 SNEGSKA (reference sequence). The CDR3 sequence is 16 residues long. J gave up 7 bases and V 5 bases, and 20 bases lay outside the gene matches. The CDR3 DNA reads TGCAGTGCTGAAACTAGCGCCAACCGATCCTACAATGAGCAGTACTTC. As protein: CSAETSANRSYNEQYF.

V is TRBV12-3 or TRBV12-4 and J is TRBJ1-3; D might be TRBD1 (6 bases). V shed 5 bases and J shed 3 bases, with 11 bases lying between them. The CDR3 loop spans 14 amino acids. CDR3 amino acids: CASSNGQLGNTIYF. CDR3 DNA sequence: TGTGCCAGCAGTAACGGACAGCTTGGAAACACCATATATTTT.